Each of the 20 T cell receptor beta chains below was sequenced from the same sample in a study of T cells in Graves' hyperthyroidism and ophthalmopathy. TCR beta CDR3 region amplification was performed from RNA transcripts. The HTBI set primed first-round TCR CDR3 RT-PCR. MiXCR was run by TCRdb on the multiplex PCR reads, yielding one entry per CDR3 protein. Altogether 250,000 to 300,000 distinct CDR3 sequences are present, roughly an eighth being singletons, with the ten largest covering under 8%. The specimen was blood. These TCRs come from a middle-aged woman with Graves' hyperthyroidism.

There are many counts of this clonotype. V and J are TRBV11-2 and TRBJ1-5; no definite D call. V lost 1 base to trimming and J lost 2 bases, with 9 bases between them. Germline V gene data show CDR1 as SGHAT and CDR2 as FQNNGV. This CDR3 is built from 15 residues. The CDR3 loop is CASSLGGLGNQPQHF. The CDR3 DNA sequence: TGTGCCAGCAGCTTAGGAGGACTGGGCAATCAGCCCCAGCATTTT. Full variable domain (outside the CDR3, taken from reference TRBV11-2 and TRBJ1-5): EAGVAQSPRYKIIEKRQSVAFWCNPISGHATLYWYQQILGQGPKLLIQFQNNGVVDDSQLPKDRFSAERLKGVDSTLKIQPAKLEDSAVYLCASSLGGLGNQPQHFGDGTRLSIL.

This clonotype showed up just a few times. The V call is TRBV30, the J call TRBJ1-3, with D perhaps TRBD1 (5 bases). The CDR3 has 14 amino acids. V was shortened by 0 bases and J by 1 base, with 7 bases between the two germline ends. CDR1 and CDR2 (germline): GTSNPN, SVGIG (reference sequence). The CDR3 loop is CAWSVGASGNTIYF. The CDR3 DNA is TGTGCCTGGAGTGTAGGGGCATCTGGAAACACCATATATTTT.

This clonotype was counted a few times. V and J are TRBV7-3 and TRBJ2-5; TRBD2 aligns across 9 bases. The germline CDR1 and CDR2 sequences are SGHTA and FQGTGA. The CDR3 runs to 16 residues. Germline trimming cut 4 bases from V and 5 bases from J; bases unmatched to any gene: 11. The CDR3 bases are TGTGCCAGCAGCTATTTGGGCGGGAGGGCCTTGGAGACCCAGTACTTC. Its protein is CASSYLGGRALETQYF.

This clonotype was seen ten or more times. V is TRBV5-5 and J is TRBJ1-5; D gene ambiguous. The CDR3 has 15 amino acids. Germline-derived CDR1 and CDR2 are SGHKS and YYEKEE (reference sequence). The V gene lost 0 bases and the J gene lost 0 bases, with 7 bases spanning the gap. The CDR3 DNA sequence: TGTGCCAGCAGCTTGGCAGCTTATAGCAATCAGCCCCAGCATTTT. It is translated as CASSLAAYSNQPQHF.

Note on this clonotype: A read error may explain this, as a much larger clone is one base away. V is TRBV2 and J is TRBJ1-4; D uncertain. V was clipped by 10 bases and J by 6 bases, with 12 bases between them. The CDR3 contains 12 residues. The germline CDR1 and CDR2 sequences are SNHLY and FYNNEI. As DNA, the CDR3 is TGTGCCACCTCCTGCAGTTATGAAAAACTGTTTTTT. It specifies CATSCSYEKLFF.

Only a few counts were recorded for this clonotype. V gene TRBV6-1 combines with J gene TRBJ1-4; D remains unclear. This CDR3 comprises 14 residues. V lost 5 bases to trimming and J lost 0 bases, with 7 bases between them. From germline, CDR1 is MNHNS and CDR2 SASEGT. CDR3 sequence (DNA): TGTGCCAGCAGTAAACAGACAACTAATGAAAAACTGTTTTTT. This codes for CASSKQTTNEKLFF.

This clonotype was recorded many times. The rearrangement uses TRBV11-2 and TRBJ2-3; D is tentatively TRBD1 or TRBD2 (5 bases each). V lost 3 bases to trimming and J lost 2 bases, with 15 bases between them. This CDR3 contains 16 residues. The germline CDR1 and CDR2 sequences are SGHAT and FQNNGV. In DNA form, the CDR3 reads TGTGCCAGCAGCTTTTGGACTCCCAGGGACACAGATACGCAGTATTTT. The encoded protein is CASSFWTPRDTDTQYF.

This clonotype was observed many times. The CDR3 here is CAIKGQGGTDTQYF. Written as DNA, the CDR3 is TGTGCCATTAAGGGACAGGGTGGCACAGATACGCAGTATTTT. The J gene is TRBJ2-3, the V gene TRBV10-3; 9 bases fit TRBD1. The CDR3 is made up of 14 amino acids. Germline V gene lookup returns CDR1 ENHRY and CDR2 SYGVKD. Trimming at V came to 9 bases and at J to 1 base, leaving 5 bases not matched to a gene.

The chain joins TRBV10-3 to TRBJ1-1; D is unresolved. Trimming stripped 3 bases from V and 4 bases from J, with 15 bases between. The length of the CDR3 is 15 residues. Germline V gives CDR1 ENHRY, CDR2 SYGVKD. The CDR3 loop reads CAISEPEVLGTEAFF. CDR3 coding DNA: TGTGCCATCAGTGAACCGGAGGTATTGGGCACTGAAGCTTTCTTT.

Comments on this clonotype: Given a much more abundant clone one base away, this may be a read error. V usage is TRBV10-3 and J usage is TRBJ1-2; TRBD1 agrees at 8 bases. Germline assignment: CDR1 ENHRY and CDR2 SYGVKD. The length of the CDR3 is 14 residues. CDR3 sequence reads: CVISVGGTGDGYTF. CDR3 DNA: TGTGTCATCAGTGTAGGAGGGACAGGAGATGGCTACACCTTC.

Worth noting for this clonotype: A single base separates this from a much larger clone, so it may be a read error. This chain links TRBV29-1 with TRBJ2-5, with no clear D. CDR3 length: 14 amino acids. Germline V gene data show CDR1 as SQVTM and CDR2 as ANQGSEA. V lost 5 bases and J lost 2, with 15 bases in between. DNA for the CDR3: TGCAGCGTTCTCCCGCGTAGGGAACAAGAGACCCAGTACTTC. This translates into CSVLPRREQETQYF.

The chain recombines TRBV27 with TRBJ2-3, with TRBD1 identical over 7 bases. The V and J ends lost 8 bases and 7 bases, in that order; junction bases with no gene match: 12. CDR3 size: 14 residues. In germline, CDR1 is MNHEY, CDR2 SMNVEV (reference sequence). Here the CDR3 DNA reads TGTGCCAGCTCACAGGGGACAGCGTCCAATACGCAGTATTTT. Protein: CASSQGTASNTQYF.

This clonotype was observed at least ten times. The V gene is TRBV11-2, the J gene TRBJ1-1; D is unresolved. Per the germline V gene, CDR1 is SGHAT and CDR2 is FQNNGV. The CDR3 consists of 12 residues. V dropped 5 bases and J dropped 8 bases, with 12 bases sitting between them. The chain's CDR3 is CASSGGRAEAFF. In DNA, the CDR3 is TGTGCCAGCAGCGGAGGCCGAGCGGAAGCTTTCTTT.

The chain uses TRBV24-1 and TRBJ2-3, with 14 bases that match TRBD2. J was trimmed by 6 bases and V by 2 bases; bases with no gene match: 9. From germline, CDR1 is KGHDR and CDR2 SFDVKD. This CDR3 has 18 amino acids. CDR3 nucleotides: TGTGCCACCAGTGATTCCGGACTAGCGGGAGGCCCCCCGGATACGCAGTATTTT. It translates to CATSDSGLAGGPPDTQYF.

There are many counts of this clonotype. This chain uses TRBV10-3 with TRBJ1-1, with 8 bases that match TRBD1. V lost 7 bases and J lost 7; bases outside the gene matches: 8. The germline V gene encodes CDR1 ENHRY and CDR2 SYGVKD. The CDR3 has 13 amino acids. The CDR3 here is CAITIDRGGEAFF. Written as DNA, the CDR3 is TGTGCCATCACCATCGACAGGGGTGGTGAAGCTTTCTTT.

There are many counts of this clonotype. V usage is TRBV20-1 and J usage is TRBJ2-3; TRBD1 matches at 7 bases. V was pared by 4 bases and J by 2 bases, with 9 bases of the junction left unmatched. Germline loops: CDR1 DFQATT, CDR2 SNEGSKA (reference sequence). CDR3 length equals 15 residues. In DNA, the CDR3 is TGCAGTGCTACCACATTACAGGGGTTCACAGATACGCAGTATTTT. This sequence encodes CSATTLQGFTDTQYF.

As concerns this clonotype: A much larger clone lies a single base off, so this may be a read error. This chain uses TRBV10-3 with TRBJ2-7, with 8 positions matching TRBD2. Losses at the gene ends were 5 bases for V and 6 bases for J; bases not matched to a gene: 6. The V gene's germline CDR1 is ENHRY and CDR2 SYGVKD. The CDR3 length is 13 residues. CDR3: CAISWDREGEQYF. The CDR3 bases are TGTGCCATCAGTTGGGACCGGGAGGGCGAGCAGTACTTC.

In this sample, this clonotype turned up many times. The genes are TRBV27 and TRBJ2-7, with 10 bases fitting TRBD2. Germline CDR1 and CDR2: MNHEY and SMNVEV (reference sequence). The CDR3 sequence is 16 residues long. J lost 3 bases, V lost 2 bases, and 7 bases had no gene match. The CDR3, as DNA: TGTGCCAGCAGTTTACAGGCCGGGACTAGCGACTACGAGCAGTACTTC. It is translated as CASSLQAGTSDYEQYF.

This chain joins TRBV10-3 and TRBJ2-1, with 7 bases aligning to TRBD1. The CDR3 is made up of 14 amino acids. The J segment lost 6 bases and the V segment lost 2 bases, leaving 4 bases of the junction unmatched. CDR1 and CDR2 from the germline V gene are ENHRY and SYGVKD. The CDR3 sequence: CAISERDSRNEQFF. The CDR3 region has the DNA TGTGCCATCAGTGAGAGGGACAGCCGCAATGAGCAGTTCTTC.

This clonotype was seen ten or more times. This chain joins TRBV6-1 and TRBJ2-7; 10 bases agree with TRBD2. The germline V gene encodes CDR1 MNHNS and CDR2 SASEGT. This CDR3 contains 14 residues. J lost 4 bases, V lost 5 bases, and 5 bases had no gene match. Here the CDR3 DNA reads TGTGCCAGCAGTCCGGGACTAGCGAGATACGAGCAGTACTTC. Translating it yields CASSPGLARYEQYF.